A selection of T cell receptor beta chains follows, all from one sample in a study of human T cells and chemical hapten exposure. TCRdb re-called the RACE reads through MiXCR, storing one row per CDR3 protein. The data show tens of thousands of distinct CDR3 sequences, 10% seen once. This specimen consisted of whole blood, obtained in connection with sensitization to the hapten diphenylcyclopropenone (DPC). Receptors originate from a woman in her 30s with alopecia areata. Some clones in this sample may be carry-over from other donors' samples. The CDR3 runs from the conserved cysteine through the conserved F or W. A D gene is named only where the DNA matches it firmly. The size field is filled for only some rows; it gives once, few, many or a size class.

d_call: NA
j_call: TRBJ1-1
v_call: TRBV27
clone_size: many
cdr3_aa: CASSLLGQGLPHTEAFF
cdr3_nt: TGTGCCAGCAGTTTATTGGGGCAGGGTCTTCCTCACACTGAAGCTTTCTTT

d_call: TRBD2
j_call: TRBJ2-1
v_call: TRBV12-3/TRBV12-4
clone_size: many
cdr3_aa: CASSIASGRASSEQFF
cdr3_nt: TGTGCCAGCAGTATCGCTAGCGGGAGGGCCTCTAGTGAGCAGTTCTTC

d_call: NA
j_call: TRBJ2-1
v_call: TRBV28
clone_size: few
cdr3_aa: CASRPPGGYNEQFF
cdr3_nt: TGTGCCAGCAGACCGCCTGGGGGTTACAATGAGCAGTTCTTC

d_call: NA
j_call: TRBJ1-6
v_call: TRBV12-3/TRBV12-4
clone_size: NA
cdr3_aa: CASSLESGVNSPLHF
cdr3_nt: TGTGCCAGCAGTTTAGAGTCAGGGGTTAATTCACCCCTCCACTTT

d_call: NA
j_call: TRBJ1-1
v_call: TRBV6-1
clone_size: many
cdr3_aa: CASSRQGSSRITEAFF
cdr3_nt: TGTGCCAGCAGTCGGCAGGGCTCTTCGCGGATCACTGAAGCTTTCTTT

d_call: NA
j_call: TRBJ2-5
v_call: TRBV29-1
clone_size: many
cdr3_aa: CSVPDKGYQETQYF
cdr3_nt: TGCAGCGTACCAGATAAGGGGTACCAAGAGACCCAGTACTTC

d_call: TRBD1
j_call: TRBJ2-7
v_call: TRBV29-1
clone_size: many
cdr3_aa: CSVYGQGASYEQYF
cdr3_nt: TGCAGCGTTTACGGACAGGGGGCATCCTACGAGCAGTACTTC

d_call: NA
j_call: TRBJ1-1
v_call: TRBV20-1
clone_size: NA
cdr3_aa: CSASPTPPAFF
cdr3_nt: TGCAGTGCTAGTCCCACCCCTCCAGCTTTCTTT

d_call: NA
j_call: TRBJ2-1
v_call: TRBV29-1
clone_size: NA
cdr3_aa: CSVWDNEQFF
cdr3_nt: TGCAGCGTTTGGGACAATGAGCAGTTCTTC

d_call: NA
j_call: TRBJ2-7
v_call: TRBV3-1
clone_size: many
cdr3_aa: CASSQGISGAYEQYF
cdr3_nt: TGTGCCAGCAGCCAAGGGATTAGCGGAGCCTACGAGCAGTACTTC

d_call: NA
j_call: TRBJ1-1
v_call: TRBV5-6
clone_size: many
cdr3_aa: CASSSLPELNTEAFF
cdr3_nt: TGTGCCAGCAGCTCCCTACCCGAGCTGAACACTGAAGCTTTCTTT